This TCR beta chain was found in a study of T cell repertoires in cytomegalovirus infection. At the level of the study: Both a matching HLA type and CMV infection were indicated by public TCR beta signatures.

In its sample, this clonotype was seen a few times. Its specificity is not known. Overall study results and limits: In two of eight donors, the top clonotype was HLA-C-restricted CMV-specific. Based on cumulative public TCR beta family frequency, carriers of CMV plus the relevant HLA were identified.

TCRdb recomputed calls from the reads with MiXCR, one row per CDR3 protein. This repertoire shows over 150,000 distinct CDR3 sequences, roughly 17% found once; its top ten account for approximately 25%. The germline V and J ends were trimmed by 3 bases and 4 bases, with 12 bases remaining between them. This CDR3 region has 14 residues. Germline V gene data show CDR1 as LGHNA and CDR2 as YSLEER. The chain combines TRBV4-3 with TRBJ1-1; possible D gene TRBD1, 5 bases. The sequencing input was CD8+ T cells from PBMCs. This receptor was obtained from a human donor in good health (CMV status not recorded). Some clones in this sample may be carry-over from other donors' samples. Here the CDR3 DNA reads TGCGCCAGCAGCCAGCGGGGCGGCATCACTGAAGCTTTCTTT. Translating gives CASSQRGGITEAFF.